These 14 T cell receptor beta chains came from one sample sequenced in a study of blood T cell repertoires in COVID-19. Assay: immunoSEQ multiplex PCR; the TCRdb copy retains only in-frame clones and omits some. Seen here are roughly 100,000 clones, around nine tenths observed once, and the top ten hold 2% to 2.5%. The sample taken for sequencing was peripheral blood. These receptors originate from a man aged 45-60 years with active COVID-19.

The chain carries TRBV5-1 and TRBJ2-3; TRBD2 aligns across 11 bases. This CDR3 spans 16 amino acids. V lost 4 bases to trimming and J lost 0 bases; unmatched junction nucleotides: 4. Germline assignment: CDR1 SGHRS and CDR2 YFSETQ. In nucleotides, the CDR3 is TGCGCCAGCAGCCTAGCGGGGGGAGTGAGCACAGATACGCAGTATTTT. This gives the protein CASSLAGGVSTDTQYF. Full variable domain (missing parts from reference TRBV5-1 and TRBJ2-3): KAGVTQTPRYLIKTRGQQVTLSCSPISGHRSVSWYQQTPGQGLQFLFEYFSETQRNKGNFPGRFSGRQFSNSRSEMNVSTLELGDSALYLCASSLAGGVSTDTQYFGPGTRLTVL.

This clone was recorded a few times. This chain connects TRBV30 to TRBJ1-2; D gene ambiguous. V lost 1 base and J lost 3, with 9 bases in between. The length of the CDR3 is 13 residues. In germline, CDR1 is GTSNPN, CDR2 SVGIG (reference sequence). Written as DNA, the CDR3 is TGTGCCTGGAGTGAGAGGTTCCACTATGGCTACACCTTC. As protein: CAWSERFHYGYTF.

The chain recombines TRBV7-9 with TRBJ1-5; D call uncertain. Trimming pared 4 bases from V and 8 bases from J, leaving 12 bases between. From germline, CDR1 is SEHNR and CDR2 FQNEAQ (reference sequence). The CDR3 contains 13 residues. The CDR3 region is CASSSGRGKPQHF. DNA of the CDR3: TGTGCCAGCAGCTCAGGTCGGGGTAAGCCCCAGCATTTT.

DNA of the CDR3: TGTGCCAGCAGTACAGGGGGTTCGATGAACACTGAAGCTTTCTTT. Translation: CASSTGGSMNTEAFF. V gene TRBV7-9 combines with J gene TRBJ1-1, with 8 bases aligning to TRBD1. This CDR3 contains 15 residues. The ends lost 6 bases at V and 0 bases at J; junction bases unmatched: 6. CDR1 SEHNR and CDR2 FQNEAQ come from the germline V gene (reference sequence).

A single count supports this clone. V is TRBV28 and J is TRBJ1-2, with unresolved D. The V gene's germline CDR1 is MDHEN and CDR2 SYDVKM. This CDR3 comprises 15 residues. Trimming took off 4 bases at V and 1 base at J, with 13 bases between the two ends. The DNA for the CDR3 is TGTGCCAGCAGTTCCGGGATTCACAATAACTATGGCTACACCTTC. Encoded protein: CASSSGIHNNYGYTF.

This chain links TRBV5-5 with TRBJ2-3; D is ambiguous. Germline CDR1 reads SGHKS; CDR2 reads YYEKEE (reference sequence). This CDR3 contains 14 residues. V was pared by 3 bases and J by 4 bases, with 12 bases between. The CDR3 coding sequence is TGTGCCAGCAGCTCGACTTCTATCCCAGATACGCAGTATTTT. Amino acids: CASSSTSIPDTQYF.

The chain combines TRBV7-8 with TRBJ2-7; TRBD2 might be the D (5 bases). V gave up 5 bases and J gave up 3 bases, with 8 bases separating them. This CDR3 has 12 amino acids. Germline V gene data show CDR1 as SGHVS and CDR2 as FQNEAQ. The CDR3 DNA sequence: TGTGCCAGCAGCGCTGGGAGCTACGAGCAGTACTTC. Translated: CASSAGSYEQYF.

This clone showed up just once. The rearrangement links TRBV19 to TRBJ1-1, with D perhaps matching TRBD1 (6 bases). Germline V gene lookup returns CDR1 LNHDA and CDR2 SQIVND (reference sequence). V dropped 5 bases and J dropped 3 bases, with 10 bases sitting between them. CDR3 length: 13 residues. In DNA, the CDR3 is TGTGCCAGTAGTCCCAGGGGTCACACTGAAGCTTTCTTT. Translated, it gives CASSPRGHTEAFF.

This clone came up a few times. The gene calls are TRBV2 and TRBJ1-4; 9 bases line up with TRBD1. Trimming removed 1 base from V and 10 bases from J; junction bases left unmatched: 7. Germline V CDR1 and CDR2: SNHLY, FYNNEI. The CDR3 runs to 15 residues. For the CDR3, the DNA is TGTGCCAGCAGTGAAGGACGGACAGGGGTAGCAAAACTGTTTTTT. This sequence encodes CASSEGRTGVAKLFF.

The V and J genes are TRBV2 and TRBJ2-7; the D gene is possibly TRBD2 (6 bases). The CDR3 has 12 amino acids. V lost 5 bases and J 5 bases, leaving 10 bases between the germline ends. The germline V gene has CDR1 SNHLY and CDR2 FYNNEI. For the CDR3, the DNA is TGTGCCAGCAGTACTAGCCCCAACGAGCAGTACTTC. Amino acid sequence: CASSTSPNEQYF.

The genes are TRBV4-1 and TRBJ2-7; 7 positions match TRBD1. V was pared by 1 base and J by 6 bases, with 6 bases of the junction left unmatched. The CDR3 extends over 14 amino acids. CDR1 and CDR2 (germline): MGHRA, YSYEKL. The CDR3 DNA reads as TGCGCCAGCAGCCAAGTTTTGAGGGGGCCCGAGCAGTACTTC. Protein sequence: CASSQVLRGPEQYF.

This sequence joins TRBV25-1 and TRBJ1-6; TRBD1 matches 8 bases. Trimming at V came to 6 bases and at J to 3 bases, leaving 1 base not matched to a gene. Germline V lookup: CDR1 MGHDK, CDR2 SYGVNS. CDR3 length: 14 residues. CDR3 residues: CASRQGVYNSPLHF. CDR3 DNA sequence: TGTGCCAGCAGACAGGGGGTCTATAATTCACCCCTCCACTTT.

This clone showed up just a few times. The chain links TRBV19 to TRBJ2-1; 12 nucleotides align to TRBD2. Germline V gives CDR1 LNHDA, CDR2 SQIVND (reference sequence). The CDR3 loop spans 14 amino acids. Trimming at V came to 5 bases and at J to 10 bases, leaving 6 bases not matched to a gene. The CDR3 coding sequence is TGTGCCAGTAGTCCCGGACTAGCGGGGCACGAGCAGTTCTTC. Its protein product is CASSPGLAGHEQFF. The variable domain in full, with the rest retrieved from reference TRBV19 and TRBJ2-1, is DGGITQSPKYLFRKEGQNVTLSCEQNLNHDAMYWYRQDPGQGLRLIYYSQIVNDFQKGDIAEGYSVSREKKESFPLTVTSAQKNPTAFYLCASSPGLAGHEQFFGPGTRLTVL.

This clone was seen just once. J is TRBJ2-1 and V is TRBV7-8; tentative D call: TRBD1 (5 bases). From germline, CDR1 is SGHVS and CDR2 FQNEAQ. The V and J ends lost 5 bases and 0 bases respectively, with 11 bases between them. This CDR3 comprises 15 residues. The CDR3 protein is CASSKGRASYNEQFF. CDR3 nucleotide sequence: TGTGCCAGCAGCAAGGGCAGGGCCTCCTACAATGAGCAGTTCTTC.